The source of this T cell receptor (beta chain) is a study of CD8 T cells in Susac syndrome. Bulk CD8+ and CD4+ cells came from magnetic negative isolation; CD8+ TEMRA by FACS. With random hexamers, reverse transcription was performed on about 0.5 to 1 ug of RNA. Via MiXCR, TCRdb re-called the immunoSEQ multiplex PCR reads, giving one row per CDR3 protein. The sample holds 77,000 or so distinct CDR3 sequences, under 95% seen once. The clonotype originates from a human donor with Susac syndrome. Sequencing was carried out using CD4+ T cells from PBMCs.

The CDR3 bases are TGCGCCAGCACCGCCCTCCAAGCGGGAGGACGCACAGATACGCAGTATTTT. It encodes CASTALQAGGRTDTQYF. The J gene is TRBJ2-3, the V gene TRBV5-1; 9 bases agree with TRBD2. The CDR3 contains 17 residues. CDR1 and CDR2 from the germline V gene are SGHRS and YFSETQ. The trim removed 6 bases at V and 1 base at J, leaving 12 bases unmatched. Based on the CDR3 plus reference TRBV5-1 and TRBJ2-3, the full variable domain is KAGVTQTPRYLIKTRGQQVTLSCSPISGHRSVSWYQQTPGQGLQFLFEYFSETQRNKGNFPGRFSGRQFSNSRSEMNVSTLELGDSALYLCASTALQAGGRTDTQYFGPGTRLTVL.